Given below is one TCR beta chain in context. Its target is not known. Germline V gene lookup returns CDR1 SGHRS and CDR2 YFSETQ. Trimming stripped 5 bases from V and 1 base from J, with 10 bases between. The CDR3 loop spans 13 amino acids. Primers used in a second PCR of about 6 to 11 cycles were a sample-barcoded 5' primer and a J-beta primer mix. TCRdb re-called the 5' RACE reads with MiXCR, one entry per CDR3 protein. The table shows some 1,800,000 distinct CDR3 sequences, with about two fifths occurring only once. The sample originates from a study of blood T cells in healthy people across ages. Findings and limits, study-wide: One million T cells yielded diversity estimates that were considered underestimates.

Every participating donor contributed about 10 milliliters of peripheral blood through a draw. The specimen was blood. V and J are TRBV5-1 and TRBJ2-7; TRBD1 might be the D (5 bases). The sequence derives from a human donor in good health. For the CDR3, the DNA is TGCGCCAGCAGTGGGGCGACATCCTACGAGCAGTACTTC. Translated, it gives CASSGATSYEQYF.